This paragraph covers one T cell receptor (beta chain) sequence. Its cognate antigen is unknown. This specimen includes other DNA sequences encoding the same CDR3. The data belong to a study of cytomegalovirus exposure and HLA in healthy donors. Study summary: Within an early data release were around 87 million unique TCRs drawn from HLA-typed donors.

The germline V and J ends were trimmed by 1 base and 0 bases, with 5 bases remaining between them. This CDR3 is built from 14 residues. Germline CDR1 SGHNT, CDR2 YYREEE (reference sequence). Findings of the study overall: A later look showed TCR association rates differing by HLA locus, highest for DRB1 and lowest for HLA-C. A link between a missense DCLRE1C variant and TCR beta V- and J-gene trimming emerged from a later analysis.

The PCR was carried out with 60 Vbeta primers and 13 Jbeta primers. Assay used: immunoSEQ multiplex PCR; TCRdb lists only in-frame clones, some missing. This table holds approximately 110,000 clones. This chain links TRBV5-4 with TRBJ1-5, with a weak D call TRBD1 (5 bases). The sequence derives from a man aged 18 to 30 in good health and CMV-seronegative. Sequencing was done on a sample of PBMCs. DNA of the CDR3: TGTGCCAGCAGCTTGCAGGGTAGCAATCAGCCCCAGCATTTT. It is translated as CASSLQGSNQPQHF.